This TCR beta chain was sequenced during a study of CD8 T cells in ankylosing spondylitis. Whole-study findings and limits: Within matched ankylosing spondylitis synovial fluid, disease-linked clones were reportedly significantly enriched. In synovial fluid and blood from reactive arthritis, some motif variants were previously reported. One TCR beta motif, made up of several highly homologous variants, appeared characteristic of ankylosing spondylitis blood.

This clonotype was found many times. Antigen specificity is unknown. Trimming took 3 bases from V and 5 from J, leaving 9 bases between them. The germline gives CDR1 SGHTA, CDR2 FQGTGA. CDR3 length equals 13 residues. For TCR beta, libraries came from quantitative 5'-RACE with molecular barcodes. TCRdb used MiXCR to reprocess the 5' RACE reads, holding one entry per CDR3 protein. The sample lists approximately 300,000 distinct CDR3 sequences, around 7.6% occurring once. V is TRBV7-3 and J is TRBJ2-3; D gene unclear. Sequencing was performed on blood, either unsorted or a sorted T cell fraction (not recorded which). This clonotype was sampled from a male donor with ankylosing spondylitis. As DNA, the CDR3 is TGTGCCAGCAGCTTCAGTATCCAAGATACGCAGTATTTT. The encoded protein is CASSFSIQDTQYF.